The next 32 T cell receptor beta chains were all read from a single sample in a study of T cell responses to AZD1222 COVID-19 vaccine. Generated by immunoSEQ multiplex PCR, the TCRdb table keeps only in-frame clones and is missing some. There are approximately 130,000 clones in the sample; about nine tenths occur only once, and 4.2% lies in the top ten. Sequenced material: peripheral blood, taken 28 days after the second dose of the MenACWY control vaccine. Every receptor here comes from an adult who received the MenACWY meningococcal vaccine as a control.

This chain connects TRBV5-1 to TRBJ2-2, with D maybe TRBD1 (5 bases). V lost 3 bases and J lost 2, with 11 bases in between. The CDR3 is made up of 15 amino acids. Looked up from germline, CDR1 is SGHRS and CDR2 is YFSETQ. The CDR3 spells CASSSRARNTGELFF. In nucleotides, the CDR3 is TGCGCCAGCAGCTCCAGGGCCAGAAACACCGGGGAGCTGTTTTTT.

This sequence joins TRBV4-1 and TRBJ1-6; D is perhaps TRBD1 (6 bases). Trimming shortened V by 4 bases and J by 6 bases, and 16 bases separated the two germline ends. Germline V lookup: CDR1 MGHRA, CDR2 YSYEKL. CDR3 size: 16 residues. CDR3 sequence (DNA): TGCGCCAGCAGCCTAGGGGGGATCGTTGGTAATTCACCCCTCCACTTT. The encoded protein is CASSLGGIVGNSPLHF.

The chain is built from TRBV28 and TRBJ2-7; D gene unclear. Trimming stripped 3 bases from V and 1 base from J, with 10 bases between. CDR3 length equals 14 residues. Germline V gives CDR1 MDHEN, CDR2 SYDVKM. CDR3 bases: TGTGCCAGCAGTTTGGGGAAAACTTCCTACGAGCAGTACGTC. It translates to CASSLGKTSYEQYV.

This chain connects TRBV15 to TRBJ2-7; D not certain. The CDR3 is made up of 13 amino acids. The V and J ends lost 3 bases and 4 bases respectively, with 10 bases between them. Germline CDR1 and CDR2: LNHNV and YYDKDF (reference sequence). Here the CDR3 reads CATSSNSRYEQYV. In DNA form, the CDR3 reads TGTGCCACCAGCAGTAACAGCCGGTACGAGCAGTACGTC.

J is TRBJ2-1 and V is TRBV11-2; weak D call: TRBD1 (5 bases). CDR3 size: 13 residues. Germline CDR1 SGHAT, CDR2 FQNNGV. V was clipped by 0 bases and J by 9 bases, with 9 bases between them. In nucleotides, the CDR3 is TGTGCCAGCAGCTTAGAAAGGGGTGGTGAGCAGTTCTTC. Protein sequence: CASSLERGGEQFF.

The chain has TRBV5-6 and TRBJ2-1, with 11 bases lining up with TRBD2. The V and J ends lost 1 base and 4 bases, in that order; junction bases with no gene match: 4. Per germline, CDR1 SGHDT and CDR2 YYEEEE. This CDR3 comprises 16 residues. Here the CDR3 reads CASSLRRTSGYNEQFF. The CDR3 DNA sequence: TGTGCCAGCAGCTTGAGGCGGACTAGCGGGTACAATGAGCAGTTCTTC.

This clone was picked up one time. This chain connects TRBV19 to TRBJ1-4; D uncertain. This CDR3 spans 14 amino acids. The germline V and J ends were trimmed by 1 base and 5 bases, with 8 bases remaining between them. Germline V CDR1 and CDR2: LNHDA, SQIVND (reference sequence). The CDR3 is CASSIGGRNEKLFF. In nucleotides, the CDR3 is TGTGCCAGTAGTATAGGCGGTCGGAATGAAAAACTGTTTTTT.

V and J are TRBV7-9 and TRBJ1-4; D gene unclear. Between the trimmed V and J ends, which lost 0 bases and 6 bases, there was a span of 14 bases. The germline V gene has CDR1 SEHNR and CDR2 FQNEAQ (reference sequence). This CDR3 region has 16 residues. CDR3 protein: CASSLATYRPDEKLFF. For the CDR3, the DNA is TGTGCCAGCAGCTTAGCCACGTATAGGCCGGATGAAAAACTGTTTTTT.

The chain joins TRBV18 to TRBJ2-3; 7 bases agree with TRBD1. J was trimmed by 1 base and V by 3 bases; bases with no gene match: 4. The CDR3 totals 15 residues. Germline CDR1 is KGHSH and CDR2 is LQKENI. The DNA of the CDR3 is TGTGCCAGCTCACCCGGGACAGTGGGCACAGATACGCAGTATTTT. Residues: CASSPGTVGTDTQYF.

As regards this clone: At one boundary the junction diverges from the germline segment, which might be a read error. J is TRBJ2-3 and V is TRBV12-3 or TRBV12-4, with D maybe TRBD2 (6 bases). The CDR3 covers 13 residues. As DNA, the CDR3 is TGTGCCAGCAGTTTGGAGGGCACGGATACGCAGTATTTT. This gives the protein CASSLEGTDTQYF.

The chain employs TRBV6-2 or TRBV6-3 and TRBJ2-7; 7 nucleotides line up with TRBD2. CDR1 MNHEY and CDR2 SVGEGT come from the germline V gene. The CDR3 consists of 18 residues. V was pared by 2 bases and J by 1 base, with 14 bases of the junction left unmatched. The chain's CDR3 is CASSYDLKSGGWSYEQYV. The CDR3 DNA is TGTGCCAGCAGTTACGACTTAAAGTCGGGAGGATGGTCCTACGAGCAGTACGTC.

The J gene is TRBJ1-5, the V gene TRBV4-1, with 11 bases matching TRBD1. Per the germline V gene, CDR1 is MGHRA and CDR2 is YSYEKL. The CDR3 is 16 amino acids. V was clipped by 3 bases and J by 7 bases; unmatched bases: 8. CDR3 sequence reads: CASSQNGQGANQPQHF. As DNA, the CDR3 is TGCGCCAGCAGCCAGAACGGACAGGGGGCAAACCAGCCCCAGCATTTT.

This sequence joins TRBV10-2 and TRBJ1-4; a weak D match, TRBD1 (6 bases). The CDR3 contains 14 residues. Germline CDR1 reads WSHSY; CDR2 reads SAAADI. V was clipped by 2 bases and J by 7 bases, with 11 bases between them. This CDR3 reads CASSETGMAEKLFF. The CDR3 coding sequence is TGCGCCAGCAGTGAGACAGGGATGGCTGAAAAACTGTTTTTT.

The chain has TRBV27 and TRBJ1-2; D gene uncertain. Germline V gene data show CDR1 as MNHEY and CDR2 as SMNVEV (reference sequence). This CDR3 comprises 13 residues. V shed 2 bases and J shed 0 bases, with 4 bases lying between them. CDR3 in amino acids: CASSLGPNYGYTF. CDR3 coding DNA: TGTGCCAGCAGTTTAGGCCCTAACTATGGCTACACCTTC.

The rearrangement links TRBV27 to TRBJ2-3; D is possibly TRBD1 (6 bases). CDR1 is MNHEY, CDR2 SMNVEV, per germline (reference sequence). The germline V and J ends were trimmed by 7 bases and 10 bases, with 30 bases remaining between them. This CDR3 region has 17 residues. CDR3 sequence reads: CASIPPVVDSGYPSQYF. DNA of the CDR3: TGTGCCAGCATACCCCCGGTAGTGGACAGCGGATACCCATCGCAGTATTTT.

The chain uses TRBV6-2 or TRBV6-3 and TRBJ1-2; D may be TRBD1 (6 bases). This CDR3 region has 12 residues. Germline V lookup: CDR1 MNHEY, CDR2 SVGEGT. The ends were cut back, 5 bases at V and 8 bases at J, with 12 bases in the middle. CDR3 DNA: TGTGCCAGCAGTCCCAGGGGTTTCGGCTACACCTTC. Protein sequence: CASSPRGFGYTF.

V gene TRBV12-3 or TRBV12-4 combines with J gene TRBJ2-7; possible D gene TRBD2, 5 bases. This CDR3 region has 12 residues. V lost 7 bases to trimming and J lost 9 bases, with 16 bases between them. This CDR3 is CASTDDWRRQYF. The CDR3 DNA reads as TGTGCCAGCACCGACGACTGGAGGCGGCAGTACTTC.

V usage is TRBV28 and J usage is TRBJ1-4, with 8 bases aligning to TRBD1. There are 17 residues in the CDR3. The germline CDR1 and CDR2 sequences are MDHEN and SYDVKM. Trimming took 2 bases from V and 5 from J; bases not matched to a gene: 10. The chain's CDR3 is CASSLNKWTGNNEKLFF. The CDR3 bases are TGTGCCAGCAGTTTAAATAAATGGACAGGGAACAATGAAAAACTGTTTTTT.

V gene TRBV4-2 combines with J gene TRBJ2-1; D perhaps matches TRBD2 (5 bases). This CDR3 contains 16 residues. The V and J ends lost 1 base and 3 bases respectively, with 13 bases between them. Germline V lookup: CDR1 LGHNA, CDR2 YNFKEQ. The DNA for the CDR3 is TGTGCCAGCAGCCAAGTCTTTTCGGAGGTCTACAATGAGCAGTTCTTC. This gives the protein CASSQVFSEVYNEQFF.

V usage is TRBV3-1 (or the pseudogene TRBV3-2) and J usage is TRBJ2-1, with D hard to call. The CDR3 length is 13 residues. V lost 1 base, J lost 9 bases, and 10 bases lay in between. Germline lookup yields CDR1 LGHDT and CDR2 YNNKEL (reference sequence). The CDR3 here is CASSQVVGSEQFF. CDR3 nucleotide sequence: TGTGCCAGCAGCCAAGTAGTGGGCAGTGAGCAGTTCTTC.

The rearrangement joins TRBV5-7 to TRBJ2-1; D uncertain. TRBV5-7 is filed as an ORF, its function uncertain. This CDR3 region has 13 residues. The germline V and J ends were trimmed by 0 bases and 6 bases, with 7 bases remaining between them. The CDR3 region is CASSLDRVNEQFF. The CDR3 DNA reads TGTGCCAGCAGCTTGGATAGGGTCAATGAGCAGTTCTTC.

The CDR3, as DNA: TGTGCCAGCAGCCCCCCGGTGCGGGGATGGGGCGAGCAGTTCTTC. As protein: CASSPPVRGWGEQFF. The J gene is TRBJ2-1, the V gene TRBV11-2; D is possibly TRBD2 (6 bases). The CDR3 spans 15 residues. The V and J ends lost 5 bases and 10 bases respectively, with 21 bases between them. CDR1 and CDR2 (germline): SGHAT, FQNNGV.

This clone occurred once. The chain uses TRBV27 and TRBJ1-2, with a weak D call TRBD1 (5 bases). The germline V and J ends were trimmed by 0 bases and 2 bases, with 10 bases remaining between them. Germline V gene sequence: CDR1 MNHEY, CDR2 SMNVEV (reference sequence). The CDR3 loop spans 15 amino acids. The CDR3 protein is CASSLSSGWNYGYTF. CDR3 nucleotides: TGTGCCAGCAGTTTATCGTCAGGGTGGAACTATGGCTACACCTTC.

The chain has TRBV28 and TRBJ2-2; D could derive from TRBD1 or TRBD2 (5 bases each). CDR1 and CDR2 (germline): MDHEN, SYDVKM. Trimming pared 4 bases from V and 5 bases from J, leaving 17 bases between. The CDR3 covers 16 residues. The CDR3 region is CASSSPRGRMTGELFF. In DNA form, the CDR3 reads TGTGCCAGCAGTTCGCCGAGGGGCAGGATGACCGGGGAGCTGTTTTTT.

V usage is TRBV4-2 and J usage is TRBJ1-2, with 8 bases aligning to TRBD1. The V and J ends lost 5 bases and 2 bases, in that order; junction bases with no gene match: 7. Germline CDR1 is LGHNA and CDR2 is YNFKEQ. The CDR3 covers 15 residues. CDR3: CASSKTGVLNYGYTF. The CDR3 DNA is TGTGCCAGCAGCAAGACAGGGGTATTGAACTATGGCTACACCTTC.

The genes are TRBV11-2 and TRBJ2-1; 9 positions agree with TRBD1. The CDR3 loop spans 12 amino acids. In germline, CDR1 is SGHAT, CDR2 FQNNGV. V lost 6 bases to trimming and J lost 8 bases; unmatched junction nucleotides: 2. This CDR3 reads CASSRTGDEQFF. CDR3 DNA: TGTGCCAGCAGTAGGACAGGGGATGAGCAGTTCTTC.

The CDR3 nucleotides are TGTGCCAGCAGCCCCCTTAGCCAAGAGACCCAGTACTTC. It specifies CASSPLSQETQYF. The chain joins TRBV13 to TRBJ2-5; D ambiguous. V was clipped by 5 bases and J by 1 base, with 8 bases between them. Germline values: CDR1 PRHDT, CDR2 FYEKMQ (reference sequence). The CDR3 covers 13 residues.

CDR3 nucleotides: TGTGCCAGCAGCCAAGACCGCCAGGGGGCAGATACGCAGTATTTT. Its protein product is CASSQDRQGADTQYF. The chain couples TRBV3-1 (or the pseudogene TRBV3-2) to TRBJ2-3, with TRBD1 identical over 7 bases. Germline V gives CDR1 LGHDT, CDR2 YNNKEL (reference sequence). V lost 0 bases to trimming and J lost 4 bases; unmatched junction nucleotides: 4. CDR3 length: 15 amino acids.

V and J are TRBV4-3 and TRBJ2-6; D is unclear. Germline CDR1 reads LGHNA; CDR2 reads YSLEER. The V and J ends lost 5 bases and 3 bases respectively, with 8 bases between them. The CDR3 covers 14 residues. The CDR3, as DNA: TGCGCCAGCAGCAGGAACCATGGGGCCAACGTCCTGACTTTC. It yields the protein CASSRNHGANVLTF.

This chain joins TRBV29-1 and TRBJ2-5; D call uncertain. There are 13 residues in the CDR3. Germline CDR1 and CDR2: SQVTM and ANQGSEA. V shed 2 bases and J shed 2 bases, with 9 bases lying between them. The CDR3 DNA is TGCAGCGTTGAATACCGCCGACAAGAGACCCAGTACTTC. Amino acids: CSVEYRRQETQYF.

This sequence joins TRBV27 and TRBJ1-1; D possibly corresponds to TRBD1 (5 bases). This CDR3 comprises 16 residues. The germline V gene has CDR1 MNHEY and CDR2 SMNVEV (reference sequence). V gave up 2 bases and J gave up 3 bases, with 16 bases separating them. The CDR3 bases are TGTGCCAGCAGTTTACAGACTCAATTAGGGGACACTGAAGCTTTCTTT. Translating it yields CASSLQTQLGDTEAFF.

The V and J genes are TRBV12-3 or TRBV12-4 and TRBJ2-2, with D hard to call. With 4 bases removed from V and 6 bases from J, the gap between germline ends came to 6 bases. This CDR3 comprises 12 residues. The CDR3 DNA is TGTGCCAGCAGTTACGGGTCCGGGGAGCTGTTTTTT. It encodes CASSYGSGELFF.